The entry below describes one TCR beta chain. This clonotype was counted at least ten times. Its antigen has not been determined. No clone much larger than this one lies a single base away; base qualities are absent. These data come from a study of T cells in Graves' hyperthyroidism and ophthalmopathy (dated by TCRdb to about 2019). General notes on the study: Peripheral blood was collected at initial diagnosis, before any treatment. To identify TCR V-J signatures that set the groups apart, the researchers used a discovery cohort of about a hundred patients, made up of under 45 with Graves' ophthalmopathy and about 60 with stable Graves' hyperthyroidism. An independent validation cohort of under 20 hyperthyroidism patients and about 16 patients who later progressed to ophthalmopathy tested prospective prediction of ophthalmopathy. The approximately 98 discovery patients were randomly divided into training and test sets at a 7:3 ratio. Thyroid tissue and blood T-cell repertoires from several Graves' hyperthyroidism patients were also compared in the study. Once sampling was done, hyperthyroidism patients were given methimazole at a starting dose of 30 mg daily, whereas ophthalmopathy patients were given high-dose intravenous methylprednisolone. The paper describes TCR Vbeta CDR3 sequencing of 135 peripheral blood samples, made up of some 40 ophthalmopathy patients, 70 to 75 hyperthyroidism patients and 17 progressor patients. Study-wide conclusions, independent of this receptor: Blood samples also contained most of the expanded thyroid clonotypes (frequency above 0.001), which suggests that blood repertoires may reflect thyroid immune responses. During validation, the model predicted progression to ophthalmopathy a median of about 5.9 months ahead of onset, with 60% to 71% sensitivity and almost 75% specificity. Sample size was not statistically predetermined, and investigators were not blinded to group allocation. A 13 V-J signature model separated ophthalmopathy from stable hyperthyroidism, with approximately 86% sensitivity and roughly 82% specificity in cross-validation and 80%/75% in testing.

In the ophthalmopathy patients, disease was moderately to severely active, with a Clinical Activity Score of 3 or more, a NOSPECS grade of 4 or more, and a duration of less than 3 months. Patients with uncontrolled infections, other autoimmune diseases, pregnancy or lactation were excluded. Diagnoses relied on clinical symptoms, serum thyroxine and TRAb, thyroid ultrasound and orbital computed tomography. PBMCs were isolated from more than 8 ml of fresh peripheral blood by Ficoll-Paque density gradient centrifugation. Trizol reagent was used to extract total RNA, and RNA quality was then checked on an Agilent 2100 Bioanalyzer. The TCR beta CDR3 regions were amplified from RNA transcripts. The TCR CDR3 was subjected to a first round of RT-PCR using the HTBI primer set and the Qiagen OneStep RT-PCR kit. The libraries were constructed in a second round of multiplex PCR and then size-selected and purified. Paired-end sequencing of the libraries was performed with 100 bp reads on an Illumina HiSeq2000. The original pipeline was this. SOAPnuke was used to process the raw data, with reads discarded if the reads contained adapters or uncalled bases, had a mean Phred below 15, or lacked an exact constant-primer or identifier match. COPE v1.2.5 was used to merge the high-quality paired reads, and each unique nucleotide sequence was defined as a clonotype. Clonotypes were aligned to IMGT TRBV, TRBD and TRBJ reference segments using MiTCR v1.1. Analysis was restricted to V-J combinations with a frequency above 0.0001, which covered approximately 99% of repertoires. The TCS score was defined as the ratio of F50 (clonal expansion) to E x V (chaos), calculated using BLOSUM62-based TCRdist between CDR3 peptides within each V-J. Welch's t-statistics and random forest reduced roughly 500 V-J features to 10 to 15, which were used in a naive Bayes classifier (R e1071). The Morisita-Horn index was used to measure how similar the thyroid and blood repertoires were. The raw public reads went through TCRdb reprocessing: fastp at Q25, MiXCR clone calling, in-frame beta chains kept. Each entry is one CDR3 protein sequence, shown with its most common DNA and genes. TCRdb assigned the V and J calls; the authors' analysis was not used. This sample has roughly 560,000 distinct CDR3 sequences in its table, and under 15% of those were observed once. The ten largest clones add up to about 3.9% of the sample.

Sequenced material: blood. This TCR derives from a woman between 40 and 55 years old with Graves' ophthalmopathy.

For the CDR3, the sequence is CASSTVGDNYGYTF. The base sequence is TGTGCCAGCAGTACTGTCGGGGACAACTATGGCTACACCTTC. The chain is assembled from TRBV6-5 and TRBJ1-2, with TRBD1 tentatively as D gene (5 bases match). V is shortened by 5 bases, J by 2 bases, and the region joining them spans 12 bases. Counted from cysteine to phenylalanine, this CDR3 has 14 amino acids. Solely the CDR3 DNA is kept, with 42 bases framed from the first base. Reading the germline V gene gives CDR1 MNHEY and CDR2 SVGAGI.